This paragraph covers one TCR beta chain sequence. The sample is drawn from a study of OX40 agonist ivuxolimab in advanced cancers. Study-wide context: Three individuals attained partial responses, comprising one hepatocellular carcinoma case and two cutaneous melanoma cases.

The method was immunoSEQ multiplex PCR; TCRdb's version includes in-frame clones alone and lacks a portion of them. The sample includes 75,000 to 100,000 clones, over 75% of them seen just once. The TCR sequence derives from an adult with an advanced solid tumor such as melanoma, head and neck, liver or kidney cancer. The specimen comprised CD4+ or CD8+ T cells sorted from blood, sampled in a trial of the OX40 agonist ivuxolimab.

For the CDR3, the DNA is TGTGCCAGCACCCTAGGTGCAGGGGGCGGGAGCGAGACCCAGTACTTC. Translation gives CASTLGAGGGSETQYF. The rearrangement links TRBV11-2 to TRBJ2-5; TRBD1 might be the D (8 bases). This CDR3 has 16 amino acids. Deletions cut 7 bases from V and 5 bases from J, with 23 bases between. Germline V gene lookup returns CDR1 SGHAT and CDR2 FQNNGV.